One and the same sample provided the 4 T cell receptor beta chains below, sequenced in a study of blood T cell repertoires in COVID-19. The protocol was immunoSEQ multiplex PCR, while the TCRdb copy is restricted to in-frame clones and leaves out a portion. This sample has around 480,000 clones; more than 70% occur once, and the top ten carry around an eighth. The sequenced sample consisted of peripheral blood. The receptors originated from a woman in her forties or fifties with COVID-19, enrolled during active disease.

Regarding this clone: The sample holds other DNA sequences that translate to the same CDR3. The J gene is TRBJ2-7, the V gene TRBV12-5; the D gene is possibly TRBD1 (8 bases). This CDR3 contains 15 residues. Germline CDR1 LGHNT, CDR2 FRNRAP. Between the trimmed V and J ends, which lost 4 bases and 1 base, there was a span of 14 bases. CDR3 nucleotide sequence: TGTGCTAGTGGTTCTGGACAGGGAGGGTCCTACGAGCAGTACTTC. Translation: CASGSGQGGSYEQYF.

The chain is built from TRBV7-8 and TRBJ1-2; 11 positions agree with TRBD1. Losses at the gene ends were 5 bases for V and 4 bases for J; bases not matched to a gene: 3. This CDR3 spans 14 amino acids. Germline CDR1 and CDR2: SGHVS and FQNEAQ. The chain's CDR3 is CASSEGQGAYGYTF. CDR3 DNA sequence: TGTGCCAGCAGCGAAGGACAGGGGGCCTATGGCTACACCTTC.

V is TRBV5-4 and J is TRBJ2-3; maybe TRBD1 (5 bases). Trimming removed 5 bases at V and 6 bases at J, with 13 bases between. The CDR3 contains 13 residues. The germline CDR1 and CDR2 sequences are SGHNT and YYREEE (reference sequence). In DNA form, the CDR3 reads TGTGCCAGCAGGATGCAGGGTTCTGATACGCAGTATTTT. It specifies CASRMQGSDTQYF.

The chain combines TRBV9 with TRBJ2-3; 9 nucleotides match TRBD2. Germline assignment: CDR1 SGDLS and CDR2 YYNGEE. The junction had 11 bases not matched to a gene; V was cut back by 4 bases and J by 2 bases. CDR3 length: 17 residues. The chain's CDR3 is CASSQTGSGGFTDTQYF. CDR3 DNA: TGTGCCAGCAGCCAGACGGGGAGCGGGGGGTTCACAGATACGCAGTATTTT.